This T cell receptor (beta chain) was obtained from a study of blood T cell repertoires in COVID-19. Study-level information: Material from acute and convalescent COVID-19 was sourced from the United States, Italy and Spain. T cells, B-cell-depleted T cells, or PBMCs provided the cDNA or gDNA that served as material.

As processed by the authors: Estimates of nucleated cell counts were drawn from the amplification of reference gene primers. Sequencing used immunoSEQ multiplex PCR; TCRdb keeps in-frame clones, though not all of them. The DNA gave D and trimming, while V, J and clone size come from that table. The sample contains approximately 88,000 clones, 75% to 85% of which appear only once. In its sample, this clone was seen a few times. Germline V gives CDR1 SNHLY, CDR2 FYNNEI. The CDR3 has 12 residues. Trimming pared 5 bases from V and 3 bases from J, leaving 8 bases between. This chain connects TRBV2 to TRBJ2-7; maybe TRBD1 (5 bases). The TCR was taken from a woman over 75 with acute or convalescent COVID-19. Sequencing was done on a sample of peripheral blood. CDR3 nucleotides: TGTGCCAGCAGTTTACAGGACTACGAGCAGTACTTC. Protein sequence: CASSLQDYEQYF.